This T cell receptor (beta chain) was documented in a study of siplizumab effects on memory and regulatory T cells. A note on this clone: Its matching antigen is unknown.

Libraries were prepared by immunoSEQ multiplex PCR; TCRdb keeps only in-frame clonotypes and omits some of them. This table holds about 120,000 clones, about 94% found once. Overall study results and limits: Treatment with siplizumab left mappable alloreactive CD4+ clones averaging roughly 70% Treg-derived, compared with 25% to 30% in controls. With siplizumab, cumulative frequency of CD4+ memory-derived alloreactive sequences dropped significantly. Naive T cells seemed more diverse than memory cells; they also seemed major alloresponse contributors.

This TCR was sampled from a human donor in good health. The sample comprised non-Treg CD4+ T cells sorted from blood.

The CDR3 reads CASSLQGTGANVLTF. The CDR3 DNA is TGTGCCAGCAGCTTGCAGGGTACTGGGGCCAACGTCCTGACTTTC. The gene calls are TRBV5-6 and TRBJ2-6; tentative D call: TRBD1 (5 bases). CDR1 is SGHDT, CDR2 YYEEEE, per germline. The CDR3 has 15 amino acids. V lost 1 base to trimming and J lost 2 bases, with 7 bases between them.